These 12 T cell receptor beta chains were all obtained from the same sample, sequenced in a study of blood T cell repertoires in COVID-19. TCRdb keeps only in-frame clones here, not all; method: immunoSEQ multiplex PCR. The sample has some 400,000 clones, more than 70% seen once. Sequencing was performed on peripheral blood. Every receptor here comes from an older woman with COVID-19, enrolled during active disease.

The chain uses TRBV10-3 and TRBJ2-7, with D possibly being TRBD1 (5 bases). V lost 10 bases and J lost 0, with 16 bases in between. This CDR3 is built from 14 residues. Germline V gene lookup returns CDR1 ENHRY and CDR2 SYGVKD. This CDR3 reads CATAGRQSSYEQYF. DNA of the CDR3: TGTGCCACCGCAGGGCGACAAAGCTCCTACGAGCAGTACTTC.

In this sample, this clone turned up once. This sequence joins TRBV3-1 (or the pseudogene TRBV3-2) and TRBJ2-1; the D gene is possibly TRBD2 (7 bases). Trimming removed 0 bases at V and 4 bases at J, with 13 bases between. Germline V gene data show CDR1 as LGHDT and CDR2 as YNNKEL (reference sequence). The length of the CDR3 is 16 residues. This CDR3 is CASSQDRGGDYNEQFF. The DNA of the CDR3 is TGTGCCAGCAGCCAAGATAGGGGGGGGGATTACAATGAGCAGTTCTTC.

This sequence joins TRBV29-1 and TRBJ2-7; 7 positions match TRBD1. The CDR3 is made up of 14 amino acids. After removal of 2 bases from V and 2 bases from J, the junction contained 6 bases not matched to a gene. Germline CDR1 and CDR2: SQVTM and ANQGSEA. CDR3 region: CSVEIRGQAYEQYF. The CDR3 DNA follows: TGCAGCGTTGAAATCCGAGGACAGGCCTACGAGCAGTACTTC.

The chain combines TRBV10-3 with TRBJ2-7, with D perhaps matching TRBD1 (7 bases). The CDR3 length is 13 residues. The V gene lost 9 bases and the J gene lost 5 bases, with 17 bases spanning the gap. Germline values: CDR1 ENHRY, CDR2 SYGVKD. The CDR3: CAIAGGRENEQYF. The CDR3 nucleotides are TGTGCCATAGCAGGGGGGAGAGAAAACGAGCAGTACTTC.

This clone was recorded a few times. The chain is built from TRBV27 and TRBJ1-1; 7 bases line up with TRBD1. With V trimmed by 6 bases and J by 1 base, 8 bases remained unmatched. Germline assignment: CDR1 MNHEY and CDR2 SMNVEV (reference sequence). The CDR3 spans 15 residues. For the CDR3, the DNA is TGTGCCAGCAGAATCCAGGGGGATAGGAACACTGAAGCTTTCTTT. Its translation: CASRIQGDRNTEAFF.

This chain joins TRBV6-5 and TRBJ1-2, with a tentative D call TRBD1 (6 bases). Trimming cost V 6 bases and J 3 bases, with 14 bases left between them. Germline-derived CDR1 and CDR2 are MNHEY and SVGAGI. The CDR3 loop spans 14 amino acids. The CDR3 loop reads CASRSTGSYYGYTF. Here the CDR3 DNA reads TGTGCCAGCAGGTCGACAGGATCCTACTATGGCTACACCTTC.

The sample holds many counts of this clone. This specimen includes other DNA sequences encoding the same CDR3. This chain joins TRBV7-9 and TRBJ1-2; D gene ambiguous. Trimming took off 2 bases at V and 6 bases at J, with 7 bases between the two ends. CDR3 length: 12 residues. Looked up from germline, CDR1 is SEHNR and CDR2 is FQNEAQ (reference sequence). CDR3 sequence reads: CASSLREDGYTF. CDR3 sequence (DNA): TGTGCCAGCAGCTTACGGGAGGATGGCTACACCTTC.

CDR3 nucleotides: TGCGCCAGCAGCTTGGGGCTAGCGGGGGGGCCGAACACCGGGGAGCTGTTTTTT. Its protein is CASSLGLAGGPNTGELFF. The V call is TRBV5-1, the J call TRBJ2-2, with 12 nucleotides matching TRBD2. Germline V gene data show CDR1 as SGHRS and CDR2 as YFSETQ. V dropped 0 bases and J dropped 0; count of bases not matched to a gene: 3. CDR3 length: 18 amino acids.

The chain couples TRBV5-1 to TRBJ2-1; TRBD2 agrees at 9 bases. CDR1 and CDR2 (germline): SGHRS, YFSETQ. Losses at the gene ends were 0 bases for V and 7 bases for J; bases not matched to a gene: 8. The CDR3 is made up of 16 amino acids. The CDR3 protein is CASSLAAAGGRNEQFF. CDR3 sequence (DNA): TGCGCCAGCAGCTTGGCCGCGGCGGGGGGGCGAAATGAGCAGTTCTTC.

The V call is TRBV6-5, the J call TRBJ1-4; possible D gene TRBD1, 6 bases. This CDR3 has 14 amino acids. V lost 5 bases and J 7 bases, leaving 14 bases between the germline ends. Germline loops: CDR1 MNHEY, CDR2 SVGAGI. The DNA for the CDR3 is TGTGCCAGCAGTCACAGGGTAGTGGGTGAAAAACTGTTTTTT. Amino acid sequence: CASSHRVVGEKLFF.

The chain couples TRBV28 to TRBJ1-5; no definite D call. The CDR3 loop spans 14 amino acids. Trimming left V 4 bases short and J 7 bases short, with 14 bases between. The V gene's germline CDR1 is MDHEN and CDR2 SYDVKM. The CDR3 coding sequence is TGTGCCAGCAGTTCAGAGGGCAGTCGGCAGCCCCAGCATTTT. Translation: CASSSEGSRQPQHF.

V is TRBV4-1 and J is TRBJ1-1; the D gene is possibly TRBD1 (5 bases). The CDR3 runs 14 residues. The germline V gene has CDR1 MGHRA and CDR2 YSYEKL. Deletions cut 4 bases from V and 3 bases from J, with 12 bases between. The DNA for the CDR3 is TGCGCCAGCAGCCTACCGGCCAGGGACACTGAAGCTTTCTTT. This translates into CASSLPARDTEAFF.